The 3 T cell receptor beta chains presented below share a single source sample, sequenced in a study of Ad26.COV2.S vaccination and SARS-CoV-2 variants. Treatment noted: about 20 received Ad26.COV2.S at low or high dose, single or two shots; about five received placebo; per-sample allocation not given. Sample collection was performed on day 63 after the first vaccine or placebo injection. Generated by immunoSEQ multiplex PCR, the TCRdb table keeps only in-frame clones and is missing some. The sample contains about 390,000 clones, about 90% of which appear only once. The material was peripheral blood, obtained in a trial of Ad26.COV2.S vaccine versus placebo. Receptor source: a person between 18 and 59 years old who received the Ad26.COV2.S COVID-19 vaccine or a placebo.

The V gene is TRBV5-4, the J gene TRBJ2-5; D unresolved. CDR3 length: 13 amino acids. The ends were cut back, 3 bases at V and 3 bases at J, with 9 bases in the middle. Per the germline V gene, CDR1 is SGHNT and CDR2 is YYREEE (reference sequence). CDR3 in DNA: TGTGCCAGCAGCTACGAACACGAAGAGACCCAGTACTTC. Its protein is CASSYEHEETQYF.

The rearrangement joins TRBV5-4 to TRBJ1-6; D unclear. The CDR3 has 16 residues. Looked up from germline, CDR1 is SGHNT and CDR2 is YYREEE (reference sequence). Trimming removed 5 bases from V and 0 bases from J, with 12 bases in between. CDR3 coding DNA: TGTGCCAGCAGTAGGCAGGCGAGCTCCTATAATTCACCCCTCCACTTT. Its translation is CASSRQASSYNSPLHF. Drawing the rest from reference TRBV5-4 and TRBJ1-6, the complete variable domain is ETGVTQSPTHLIKTRGQQVTLRCSSQSGHNTVSWYQQALGQGPQFIFQYYREEENGRGNFPPRFSGLQFPNYSSELNVNALELDDSALYLCASSRQASSYNSPLHFGNGTRLTVT.

This chain joins TRBV30 and TRBJ2-5; maybe TRBD1 (5 bases). Trimming shortened V by 2 bases and J by 7 bases, and 5 bases separated the two germline ends. This CDR3 comprises 10 residues. Germline values: CDR1 GTSNPN, CDR2 SVGIG (reference sequence). The CDR3: CAWSRGTQYF. CDR3 bases: TGTGCCTGGAGTAGGGGGACCCAGTACTTC. The variable domain in full, with the rest retrieved from reference TRBV30 and TRBJ2-5, is SQTIHQWPATLVQPVGSPLSLECTVEGTSNPNLYWYRQAAGRGLQLLFYSVGIGQISSEVPQNLSASRPQDRQFILSSKKLLLSDSGFYLCAWSRGTQYFGPGTRLLVL.